Presented here are 27 T cell receptor beta chains from one specimen sequenced in a study of T cells in Graves' hyperthyroidism and ophthalmopathy. It was RNA transcripts that yielded the amplified TCR beta CDR3 regions. HTBI primers were employed in a first-round RT-PCR of the TCR CDR3. TCRdb analysed the multiplex PCR reads with MiXCR anew, one entry per CDR3 protein. This table has 220,000 or so distinct CDR3 sequences, around 15% appearing once. The material sequenced was blood. These receptors were collected from a young woman with Graves' ophthalmopathy.

This clonotype showed up many times. This sequence joins TRBV6-2 or TRBV6-3 and TRBJ2-5; maybe TRBD2 (6 bases). Germline V gives CDR1 MNHEY, CDR2 SVGEGT. This CDR3 is built from 16 residues. Trimming took 4 bases from V and 3 from J, leaving 18 bases between them. CDR3 nucleotide sequence: TGTGCCAGCAGTTTATCAGCGGGCGCCATAGAAGAGACCCAGTACTTC. Its protein product is CASSLSAGAIEETQYF.

This clonotype was counted only a few times. This may stem from a read error, because a much larger clone lies one nucleotide away. CDR3 region: CASSRGIEAFF. As DNA, the CDR3 is TGTGCCAGCAGCAGGGGGATTGAAGCTTTCTTT. The chain carries TRBV28 and TRBJ1-1; 7 nucleotides match TRBD1. Per the germline V gene, CDR1 is MDHEN and CDR2 is SYDVKM. V lost 6 bases to trimming and J lost 7 bases; unmatched junction nucleotides: 2. This CDR3 has 11 residues.

This clonotype was seen at least ten times. V usage is TRBV12-3 or TRBV12-4 and J usage is TRBJ2-3; 9 bases fit TRBD1. Trimming cost V 6 bases and J 4 bases; bases outside gene matches: 11. This CDR3 has 16 residues. The CDR3, as DNA: TGTGCCAGCAGCCCACTTTTGGGACAGGGATCAGATACGCAGTATTTT. Protein: CASSPLLGQGSDTQYF.

This clonotype has a count of ten or more. The rearrangement joins TRBV2 to TRBJ2-7, with 11 bases identical to TRBD2. J lost 6 bases, V lost 4 bases, and 8 bases had no gene match. This CDR3 has 15 amino acids. CDR1 SNHLY and CDR2 FYNNEI come from the germline V gene. For the CDR3, the DNA is TGTGCCAGCAGTGTATCGCTAGCGGGAGGATCCGAGCAGTACTTC. Translating it yields CASSVSLAGGSEQYF. Using reference TRBV2 and TRBJ2-7 for the parts outside the CDR3, the full variable domain is EPEVTQTPSHQVTQMGQEVILRCVPISNHLYFYWYRQILGQKVEFLVSFYNNEISEKSEIFDDQFSVERPDGSNFTLKIRSTKLEDSAMYFCASSVSLAGGSEQYFGPGTRLTVT.

V is TRBV2 and J is TRBJ2-2; TRBD2 agrees at 10 bases. The V segment lost 6 bases and the J segment 5 bases; nucleotides outside the gene matches: 12. CDR3 size: 17 residues. Germline CDR1 is SNHLY and CDR2 is FYNNEI. The CDR3, as DNA: TGTGCCAGCAGCCGCGGGTCTAGCGGGAGAGGGACCGGGGAGCTGTTTTTT. This codes for CASSRGSSGRGTGELFF.

This clonotype was counted only a few times. The V and J genes are TRBV12-3 or TRBV12-4 and TRBJ2-3; TRBD2 might be the D (5 bases). The CDR3 has 14 amino acids. V was trimmed by 5 bases and J by 4 bases, leaving 13 bases between them. This chain's CDR3 is CASSPLGSSDTQYF. Here the CDR3 DNA reads TGTGCCAGCAGTCCGTTAGGGAGTTCAGATACGCAGTATTTT.

This clonotype was seen many times. The genes are TRBV9 and TRBJ1-3; D remains ambiguous. Germline CDR1 reads SGDLS; CDR2 reads YYNGEE. The CDR3 contains 12 residues. V was trimmed by 4 bases and J by 4 bases, leaving 6 bases between them. CDR3 DNA: TGTGCCAGCAGCCTCCCCGGAAACACCATATATTTT. This encodes CASSLPGNTIYF.

In its sample, this clonotype was seen many times. A much more abundant neighbour one base away suggests this may be a read error. V and J are TRBV7-2 and TRBJ2-3; D tentatively fits TRBD1 or TRBD2 (5 bases each). V lost 0 bases and J lost 0, with 13 bases in between. The CDR3 is 17 amino acids. Germline V gene data show CDR1 as SGHTA and CDR2 as FQGNSA. DNA for the CDR3: TGTGCCAGCAGCTTAGCGGGTGAGGGGACGAGCACAGATACGCAGTATTTT. Its protein product is CASSLAGEGTSTDTQYF. Using reference TRBV7-2 and TRBJ2-3 for the parts outside the CDR3, the full variable domain is GAGVSQSPSNKVTEKGKDVELRCDPISGHTALYWYRQSLGQGLEFLIYFQGNSAPDKSGLPSDRFSAERTGGSVSTLTIQRTQQEDSAVYLCASSLAGEGTSTDTQYFGPGTRLTVL.

This clonotype came up a few times. The chain couples TRBV27 to TRBJ1-6; D uncertain. Germline V CDR1 and CDR2: MNHEY, SMNVEV (reference sequence). The CDR3 contains 13 residues. V lost 2 bases and J 7 bases, leaving 6 bases between the germline ends. CDR3 coding DNA: TGTGCCAGCAGTTTACACATGAATTCACCCCTCCACTTT. The encoded protein is CASSLHMNSPLHF.

This clonotype has more than one count but fewer than ten. This sequence may be a read error, since a much larger clone differs from it by one base. This chain connects TRBV30 to TRBJ2-2; weak D call: TRBD1 (6 bases). Looked up from germline, CDR1 is GTSNPN and CDR2 is SVGIG (reference sequence). The CDR3 sequence is 14 residues long. CDR3 sequence (DNA): TGTGCCTGGCAATGGACAGAGAACACCGGGGAGCCGTTTTTT. It yields the protein CAWQWTENTGEPFF. The entire variable domain, with the rest obtained from reference TRBV30 and TRBJ2-2, is as follows: SQTIHQWPATLVQPVGSPLSLECTVEGTSNPNLYWYRQAAGRGLQLLFYSVGIGQISSEVPQNLSASRPQDRQFILSSKKLLLSDSGFYLCAWQWTENTGEPFFGEGSRLTVL.

The sample holds many counts of this clonotype. V gene TRBV9 combines with J gene TRBJ2-3; TRBD2 agrees at 8 bases. Germline CDR1 SGDLS, CDR2 YYNGEE. This CDR3 contains 16 residues. Germline trimming cut 0 bases from V and 2 bases from J; bases unmatched to any gene: 5. DNA of the CDR3: TGTGCCAGCAGCGTAGGAGGCGGGGGGCCCACAGATACGCAGTATTTT. It is translated as CASSVGGGGPTDTQYF.

This clonotype was recorded at least ten times. This chain links TRBV13 with TRBJ2-5, with 8 bases aligning to TRBD2. Germline assignment: CDR1 PRHDT and CDR2 FYEKMQ (reference sequence). This CDR3 is 14 amino acids long. Trimming at V came to 8 bases and at J to 2 bases, leaving 7 bases not matched to a gene. CDR3 nucleotides: TGTGCCAGCGGGCTCCGGGGGGGACAAGAGACCCAGTACTTC. This translates into CASGLRGGQETQYF.

This clonotype was observed at least ten times. The chain recombines TRBV5-8 with TRBJ1-2; unclear D gene. The CDR3 consists of 13 residues. CDR1 is SGHTS and CDR2 is YDEGEE in the germline V gene. V lost 0 bases to trimming and J lost 4 bases, with 7 bases between them. CDR3 sequence reads: CASSLAESYGYTF. The CDR3 region has the DNA TGTGCCAGCAGCTTGGCGGAGAGCTATGGCTACACCTTC.

The chain links TRBV5-1 to TRBJ2-1; D is perhaps TRBD1 or TRBD2 (6 bases each). Trimming shortened V by 0 bases and J by 0 bases, and 7 bases separated the two germline ends. Germline CDR1 reads SGHRS; CDR2 reads YFSETQ. The CDR3 is made up of 15 amino acids. CDR3 DNA: TGCGCCAGCAGCTTGGGGGGGGCCTCCTACAATGAGCAGTTCTTC. This encodes CASSLGGASYNEQFF.

This clonotype has a count of ten or more. The J gene is TRBJ1-1, the V gene TRBV11-2; 7 bases are shared with TRBD1. J gave up 2 bases and V 5 bases, and 8 bases lay outside the gene matches. The CDR3 is made up of 15 amino acids. CDR1 is SGHAT and CDR2 is FQNNGV in the germline V gene. The CDR3 here is CASSPGQTPNTEAFF. In nucleotides, the CDR3 is TGTGCCAGCAGCCCGGGACAGACCCCTAACACTGAAGCTTTCTTT.

This clonotype was detected ten times or more. The V call is TRBV4-3, the J call TRBJ2-1; D gene unclear. V was cut by 4 bases and J by 8 bases, with 12 bases left in between. The germline CDR1 and CDR2 sequences are LGHNA and YSLEER. The length of the CDR3 is 13 residues. CDR3 amino acids: CASSLVGHDEQFF. CDR3 bases: TGCGCCAGCAGCCTGGTCGGGCATGATGAGCAGTTCTTC.

This clonotype was recorded many times. J is TRBJ2-2 and V is TRBV12-3 or TRBV12-4; TRBD1 is a possible D gene (7 bases). V was cut by 6 bases and J by 0 bases, with 11 bases left in between. This CDR3 comprises 15 residues. The CDR3 sequence is CASSIRGANTGELFF. The CDR3 DNA is TGTGCCAGCAGCATCAGGGGGGCGAACACCGGGGAGCTGTTTTTT.

This clonotype came up many times. This chain uses TRBV29-1 with TRBJ2-1, with TRBD2 matching over 7 bases. Germline assignment: CDR1 SQVTM and CDR2 ANQGSEA. V shed 5 bases and J 4 bases; nucleotides not matched to a gene: 5. The CDR3 sequence is 13 residues long. CDR3 sequence: CSVPGLSYNEQFF. For the CDR3, the DNA is TGCAGCGTTCCGGGACTATCTTACAATGAGCAGTTCTTC.

This clonotype was seen at least ten times. The gene calls are TRBV12-3 or TRBV12-4 and TRBJ2-5; a possible D gene is TRBD1 (6 bases). The CDR3 spans 14 residues. Trimming removed 3 bases at V and 2 bases at J, with 10 bases between. CDR3 nucleotide sequence: TGTGCCAGCAGTTTTGGCAGGGGTCAAGAGACCCAGTACTTC. This codes for CASSFGRGQETQYF.

This clonotype was found many times. V and J are TRBV5-1 and TRBJ2-1, with D possibly being TRBD2 (6 bases). Germline values: CDR1 SGHRS, CDR2 YFSETQ. V lost 4 bases and J lost 1, with 9 bases in between. The CDR3 contains 14 residues. CDR3 DNA sequence: TGCGCCAGCAGCCCGGAGGGATCCTACAATGAGCAGTTCTTC. It codes for CASSPEGSYNEQFF.

This clonotype was recorded many times. V usage is TRBV6-2 or TRBV6-3 and J usage is TRBJ2-7; 14 nucleotides align to TRBD2. Germline loops: CDR1 MNHEY, CDR2 SVGEGT. V shed 2 bases, J shed 1 base, and the junction held 4 bases outside the gene matches. This CDR3 comprises 17 residues. The chain's CDR3 is CASSYGLAGGFSYEQYF. The CDR3 bases are TGTGCCAGCAGTTACGGACTAGCGGGAGGCTTTTCCTACGAGCAGTACTTC.

The chain couples TRBV5-1 to TRBJ2-6; 9 nucleotides align to TRBD1. The junction had 3 bases not matched to a gene; V was cut back by 7 bases and J by 1 base. CDR1 and CDR2 from the germline V gene are SGHRS and YFSETQ. This CDR3 spans 15 amino acids. CDR3 coding DNA: TGCGCCAGCGAACAGGGGGCGTCTGGGGCCAACGTCCTGACTTTC. Its protein product is CASEQGASGANVLTF.

The J gene is TRBJ1-1, the V gene TRBV3-1, with 10 nucleotides matching TRBD1. Germline loops: CDR1 LGHDT, CDR2 YNNKEL (reference sequence). The CDR3 is 13 amino acids. V lost 4 bases to trimming and J lost 5 bases; unmatched junction nucleotides: 1. The CDR3 nucleotides read TGTGCCAGCAGCCGACAGGGGGCTACTGAAGCTTTCTTT. As protein: CASSRQGATEAFF.

This clonotype turned up a few times. The chain couples TRBV18 to TRBJ2-1; D is perhaps TRBD2 (6 bases). This CDR3 has 15 amino acids. The V and J ends lost 1 base and 9 bases respectively, with 16 bases between them. Germline assignment: CDR1 KGHSH and CDR2 LQKENI. The CDR3 coding sequence is TGTGCCAGCTCACCACTGACGGGGGAACTAAGTGAGCAGTTCTTC. This encodes CASSPLTGELSEQFF.

This clonotype was recorded many times. The CDR3 coding sequence is TGCAGCGCCACAGGGGTGTGGACCAAAAACATTCAGTACTTC. As protein: CSATGVWTKNIQYF. The rearrangement links TRBV29-1 to TRBJ2-4, with 7 bases identical to TRBD1. V was pared by 7 bases and J by 2 bases, with 8 bases of the junction left unmatched. This CDR3 comprises 14 residues. Germline V gene data show CDR1 as SQVTM and CDR2 as ANQGSEA.

This clonotype was seen repeatedly, ten times or more. CDR3 coding DNA: TGTGCCAGCAGCTTAGCGCAGTCAGATACGCAGTATTTT. Translating gives CASSLAQSDTQYF. The chain combines TRBV7-8 with TRBJ2-3; D unclear. Germline V CDR1 and CDR2: SGHVS, FQNEAQ. Deletions cut 0 bases from V and 4 bases from J, with 5 bases between. There are 13 residues in the CDR3.

This clonotype was seen many times. This chain links TRBV9 with TRBJ2-1; D is perhaps TRBD1 or TRBD2 (6 bases each). Trimming shortened V by 1 base and J by 8 bases, and 19 bases separated the two germline ends. The length of the CDR3 is 16 residues. From germline, CDR1 is SGDLS and CDR2 YYNGEE. The CDR3 sequence: CASSVRGAVPSDEQFF. CDR3 in DNA: TGTGCCAGCAGCGTAAGGGGGGCTGTTCCCAGCGATGAGCAGTTCTTC.